These 29 T cell receptor beta chains originate from one sample sequenced in a study of B cell selection in AIRE deficiency. The repertoire was sequenced with immunoSEQ multiplex PCR; TCRdb's copy has only in-frame clones and lacks some. The data contain 20,000 to 25,000 clones, approximately 96% of them singletons. Conventional CD4 T cells were sorted as CD4+CD127+ cells. The sequencing sample was made of conventional CD4+ T cells sorted from PBMCs. The receptors originated from a human donor with AIRE deficiency.

The V gene is TRBV11-2, the J gene TRBJ2-7, with a tentative D call TRBD2 (6 bases). The CDR3 has 14 amino acids. CDR1 SGHAT and CDR2 FQNNGV come from the germline V gene. Trimming shortened V by 0 bases and J by 0 bases, and 6 bases separated the two germline ends. The CDR3 nucleotides are TGTGCCAGCAGCTTAGAGCGGGGCTCCTACGAGCAGTACTTC. It encodes CASSLERGSYEQYF. The variable domain in full, completed from reference TRBV11-2 and TRBJ2-7, reads EAGVAQSPRYKIIEKRQSVAFWCNPISGHATLYWYQQILGQGPKLLIQFQNNGVVDDSQLPKDRFSAERLKGVDSTLKIQPAKLEDSAVYLCASSLERGSYEQYFGPGTRLTVT.

The genes are TRBV2 and TRBJ2-3; 14 nucleotides agree with TRBD2. CDR1 is SNHLY and CDR2 is FYNNEI in the germline V gene. V gave up 6 bases and J gave up 3 bases; unmatched junction bases: 2. The CDR3 length is 15 residues. The CDR3 spells CASSGTSGRTDTQYF. CDR3 in DNA: TGTGCCAGCAGCGGGACTAGCGGGAGAACAGATACGCAGTATTTT. Based on the CDR3 plus reference TRBV2 and TRBJ2-3, the full variable domain is EPEVTQTPSHQVTQMGQEVILRCVPISNHLYFYWYRQILGQKVEFLVSFYNNEISEKSEIFDDQFSVERPDGSNFTLKIRSTKLEDSAMYFCASSGTSGRTDTQYFGPGTRLTVL.

The V gene is TRBV28, the J gene TRBJ2-1; D might be TRBD1 (5 bases). The CDR3 has 13 amino acids. Germline values: CDR1 MDHEN, CDR2 SYDVKM. Trimming stripped 7 bases from V and 3 bases from J, with 10 bases between. DNA for the CDR3: TGTGCCAGCACAGGGCTTAGCTACAATGAGCAGTTCTTC. Translating gives CASTGLSYNEQFF.

The chain recombines TRBV18 with TRBJ2-1; TRBD2 agrees at 11 bases. CDR1 KGHSH and CDR2 LQKENI come from the germline V gene. This CDR3 has 17 residues. The V and J ends lost 1 base and 3 bases, in that order; junction bases with no gene match: 5. The CDR3: CASSPRPGTSGYNEQFF. The CDR3 nucleotides read TGTGCCAGCTCACCACGGCCCGGGACTAGCGGCTACAATGAGCAGTTCTTC.

The V gene is TRBV29-1, the J gene TRBJ2-1; 7 bases are shared with TRBD2. The V gene's germline CDR1 is SQVTM and CDR2 ANQGSEA. The trim removed 3 bases at V and 7 bases at J, leaving 9 bases unmatched. CDR3 length: 14 amino acids. CDR3 DNA sequence: TGCAGCGTTGATGCTAGCGGTGTCTATAATGAGCAGTTCTTC. Translating gives CSVDASGVYNEQFF.

The chain has TRBV19 and TRBJ2-3; the D is unclear. Per germline, CDR1 LNHDA and CDR2 SQIVND (reference sequence). Trimming pared 6 bases from V and 4 bases from J, leaving 8 bases between. The CDR3 extends over 12 amino acids. CDR3 loop: CASRSPPDTQYF. The CDR3 nucleotides are TGTGCCAGTAGATCCCCTCCAGATACGCAGTATTTT.

The chain combines TRBV28 with TRBJ2-6; tentative D call: TRBD1 (6 bases). Trimming removed 3 bases at V and 17 bases at J, with 14 bases between. This CDR3 has 12 residues. The germline CDR1 and CDR2 sequences are MDHEN and SYDVKM. CDR3 sequence (DNA): TGTGCCAGCAGTTTTAGTAGGGGGAAGTTGACTTTC. It translates to CASSFSRGKLTF.

This chain uses TRBV7-2 with TRBJ2-7, with 7 positions matching TRBD2. The CDR3 contains 15 residues. Trimming took 5 bases from V and 2 from J; bases not matched to a gene: 9. Germline-derived CDR1 and CDR2 are SGHTA and FQGNSA. This chain's CDR3 is CASSLGASGPYEQYF. CDR3 in DNA: TGTGCCAGCAGCCTCGGGGCTAGCGGCCCCTACGAGCAGTACTTC. The whole variable domain, remainder taken from reference TRBV7-2 and TRBJ2-7, is GAGVSQSPSNKVTEKGKDVELRCDPISGHTALYWYRQSLGQGLEFLIYFQGNSAPDKSGLPSDRFSAERTGGSVSTLTIQRTQQEDSAVYLCASSLGASGPYEQYFGPGTRLTVT.

The rearrangement links TRBV7-2 to TRBJ2-1; D is ambiguous. Trimming took off 1 base at V and 9 bases at J, with 13 bases between the two ends. The CDR3 covers 14 residues. CDR1 is SGHTA, CDR2 FQGNSA, per germline. CDR3 residues: CASSLVGPLSEQFF. The CDR3 nucleotides read TGTGCCAGCAGCTTAGTGGGTCCTCTCAGTGAGCAGTTCTTC.

CDR3: CASRDRAVGELFF. The DNA of the CDR3 is TGTGCCAGTAGGGACAGGGCGGTCGGGGAGCTGTTTTTT. This chain joins TRBV19 and TRBJ2-2, with TRBD1 matching 8 bases. Trimming took 6 bases from V and 7 from J; bases not matched to a gene: 4. The CDR3 is 13 residues long. Germline V CDR1 and CDR2: LNHDA, SQIVND (reference sequence).

The chain joins TRBV7-9 to TRBJ2-7; 7 bases match TRBD1. V gave up 1 base and J gave up 3 bases; unmatched junction bases: 6. In germline, CDR1 is SEHNR, CDR2 FQNEAQ (reference sequence). The CDR3 has 15 amino acids. In DNA form, the CDR3 reads TGTGCCAGCAGCTTAGAGACAGGGACCATCTACGAGCAGTACTTC. Its protein is CASSLETGTIYEQYF. The variable domain in full, completed from reference TRBV7-9 and TRBJ2-7, reads DTGVSQNPRHKITKRGQNVTFRCDPISEHNRLYWYRQTLGQGPEFLTYFQNEAQLEKSRLLSDRFSAERPKGSFSTLEIQRTEQGDSAMYLCASSLETGTIYEQYFGPGTRLTVT.

This chain's CDR3 is CASSLFRTSGRRRDTGELFF. Here the CDR3 DNA reads TGTGCCAGCAGTTTATTTCGGACTAGCGGGAGAAGAAGGGACACCGGGGAGCTGTTTTTT. The chain is built from TRBV28 and TRBJ2-2, with 13 bases that match TRBD2. Trimming cost V 1 base and J 3 bases; bases outside gene matches: 11. The CDR3 is 20 amino acids. The germline V gene encodes CDR1 MDHEN and CDR2 SYDVKM.

CDR3 residues: CASSQDLRRGSGNTIYF. CDR3 nucleotides: TGCGCCAGCAGCCAAGATCTCCGTCGGGGCTCTGGAAACACCATATATTTT. The chain employs TRBV4-3 and TRBJ1-3; D unresolved. The V end lost 0 bases, the J end lost 0 bases, and 12 bases lay between the germline ends. CDR3 length: 17 residues. CDR1 LGHNA and CDR2 YSLEER come from the germline V gene.

The chain carries TRBV5-6 and TRBJ1-1; maybe TRBD1 (5 bases). V gave up 4 bases and J gave up 6 bases, with 10 bases separating them. Germline V gene sequence: CDR1 SGHDT, CDR2 YYEEEE. This CDR3 contains 12 residues. The CDR3 loop is CASSTGFAEAFF. The CDR3, as DNA: TGTGCCAGCAGCACAGGTTTCGCTGAAGCTTTCTTT.

The chain joins TRBV5-4 to TRBJ2-2; D possibly matches TRBD1 or TRBD2 (6 bases each). The ends were cut back, 4 bases at V and 1 base at J, with 17 bases in the middle. Germline lookup yields CDR1 SGHNT and CDR2 YYREEE (reference sequence). This CDR3 comprises 17 residues. CDR3 DNA sequence: TGTGCCAGCAGCCCTCGAAGGGGGACTGTGAACACCGGGGAGCTGTTTTTT. Amino acid sequence: CASSPRRGTVNTGELFF. The full variable domain, completed using reference TRBV5-4 and TRBJ2-2, is ETGVTQSPTHLIKTRGQQVTLRCSSQSGHNTVSWYQQALGQGPQFIFQYYREEENGRGNFPPRFSGLQFPNYSSELNVNALELDDSALYLCASSPRRGTVNTGELFFGEGSRLTVL.

DNA of the CDR3: TGTGCCAGTAGTATACTCCTAGGGGACCTCTACGAGCAGTACTTC. Protein: CASSILLGDLYEQYF. This sequence joins TRBV19 and TRBJ2-7; tentatively, D is TRBD1 or TRBD2 (5 bases each). This CDR3 is 15 amino acids long. The V gene's germline CDR1 is LNHDA and CDR2 SQIVND (reference sequence). The V end lost 2 bases, the J end lost 3 bases, and 14 bases lay between the germline ends. The complete variable domain, with remaining parts taken from reference TRBV19 and TRBJ2-7, reads DGGITQSPKYLFRKEGQNVTLSCEQNLNHDAMYWYRQDPGQGLRLIYYSQIVNDFQKGDIAEGYSVSREKKESFPLTVTSAQKNPTAFYLCASSILLGDLYEQYFGPGTRLTVT.

The V and J genes are TRBV5-1 and TRBJ2-1; tentatively, D is TRBD2 (5 bases). The CDR3 runs 11 residues. The V end was cut by 2 bases, the J end by 10 bases, with 7 bases between. Germline CDR1 reads SGHRS; CDR2 reads YFSETQ. The CDR3 DNA reads as TGCGCCAGCAGCTTAGGCGGGGAGCAGTTCTTC. Its translation is CASSLGGEQFF.

The rearrangement joins TRBV29-1 to TRBJ1-5; TRBD1 might be the D (5 bases). The CDR3 sequence is 14 residues long. Germline V lookup: CDR1 SQVTM, CDR2 ANQGSEA. Trimming shortened V by 5 bases and J by 4 bases, and 15 bases separated the two germline ends. For the CDR3, the DNA is TGCAGCGTTACCGGGGCAGGGAAAAATCAGCCCCAGCATTTT. This encodes CSVTGAGKNQPQHF.

The gene calls are TRBV29-1 and TRBJ1-1; a weak D match, TRBD1 (5 bases). There are 16 residues in the CDR3. V lost 5 bases to trimming and J lost 4 bases, with 23 bases between them. CDR1 is SQVTM, CDR2 ANQGSEA, per germline. The DNA of the CDR3 is TGCAGCGTTACCTCCATTTTCACAGGCCCCGGCACTGAAGCTTTCTTT. It translates to CSVTSIFTGPGTEAFF.

V gene TRBV4-1 combines with J gene TRBJ1-4; D not resolved. The germline V and J ends were trimmed by 3 bases and 6 bases, with 11 bases remaining between them. The CDR3 is made up of 14 amino acids. Germline lookup yields CDR1 MGHRA and CDR2 YSYEKL. The CDR3 coding sequence is TGCGCCAGCAGCCACGTACTACGGGATGAAAAACTGTTTTTT. This codes for CASSHVLRDEKLFF.

The chain is built from TRBV7-2 and TRBJ2-7; D tentatively fits TRBD1 or TRBD2 (5 bases each). This CDR3 contains 14 residues. In germline, CDR1 is SGHTA, CDR2 FQGNSA. V lost 5 bases and J lost 0, with 11 bases in between. CDR3 sequence: CASSRDVSSYEQYF. As DNA, the CDR3 is TGTGCCAGCAGCCGGGACGTGAGCTCCTACGAGCAGTACTTC.

The chain couples TRBV28 to TRBJ1-2; 7 nucleotides align to TRBD1. CDR1 and CDR2 from the germline V gene are MDHEN and SYDVKM. The CDR3 runs 13 residues. The V gene end was trimmed by 7 bases and the J gene end by 5 bases; junction bases not matched to a gene: 7. CDR3 sequence (DNA): TGTGCCAGCACCCAGGGGACAGTTTATGGCTACACCTTC. Amino acids: CASTQGTVYGYTF.

The V call is TRBV9, the J call TRBJ2-7, with no clear D. This CDR3 region has 13 residues. CDR1 is SGDLS, CDR2 YYNGEE, per germline. V was cut by 0 bases and J by 3 bases, with 7 bases left in between. The CDR3 nucleotides are TGTGCCAGCAGCGTAGCTCTGGGCTACGAGCAGTACTTC. Protein product: CASSVALGYEQYF.

V and J are TRBV11-2 and TRBJ2-1; 8 bases align to TRBD2. Germline loops: CDR1 SGHAT, CDR2 FQNNGV. The CDR3 loop spans 14 amino acids. J gave up 4 bases and V 8 bases, and 7 bases lay outside the gene matches. In DNA form, the CDR3 reads TGTGCCAGCGGCATAGCGGGGAAATACAATGAGCAGTTCTTC. This sequence encodes CASGIAGKYNEQFF.

V gene TRBV28 combines with J gene TRBJ1-1; D might be TRBD1 (5 bases). Looked up from germline, CDR1 is MDHEN and CDR2 is SYDVKM. The CDR3 totals 13 residues. Between the trimmed V and J ends, which lost 4 bases and 11 bases, there was a span of 17 bases. This CDR3 reads CASSSHRTREAFF. CDR3 in DNA: TGTGCCAGCAGTTCACACAGGACCCGGGAGGCTTTCTTT.

This sequence joins TRBV11-2 and TRBJ2-7; possible D gene TRBD1, 6 bases. V was clipped by 2 bases and J by 5 bases, with 10 bases between them. CDR3 length: 13 residues. Germline V lookup: CDR1 SGHAT, CDR2 FQNNGV. DNA of the CDR3: TGTGCCAGCAGCTTAATTGGACAGAACGAGCAGTACTTC. Translating gives CASSLIGQNEQYF.

The chain is built from TRBV10-2 and TRBJ1-6; perhaps TRBD1 as D (6 bases). The CDR3 sequence is 15 residues long. Deletions cut 8 bases from V and 4 bases from J, with 15 bases between. Germline V gives CDR1 WSHSY, CDR2 SAAADI. In DNA form, the CDR3 reads TGCGCCAGCGTTGAAGCCGGGACATATAATTCACCCCTCCACTTT. As protein: CASVEAGTYNSPLHF.

V is TRBV4-2 and J is TRBJ2-1, with D perhaps matching TRBD2 (6 bases). The CDR3 is 16 residues long. Trimming pared 0 bases from V and 1 base from J, leaving 10 bases between. Looked up from germline, CDR1 is LGHNA and CDR2 is YNFKEQ. CDR3 in DNA: TGTGCCAGCAGCCAAGATTTGGCGGGGTCCTACAATGAGCAGTTCTTC. Translating gives CASSQDLAGSYNEQFF.

This chain links TRBV28 with TRBJ1-1; D possibly corresponds to TRBD1 (5 bases). CDR1 is MDHEN and CDR2 is SYDVKM in the germline V gene. Trimming took off 9 bases at V and 0 bases at J, with 11 bases between the two ends. This CDR3 has 13 residues. The CDR3 is CASIRQMNTEAFF. The CDR3 nucleotides read TGTGCCAGTATACGACAGATGAACACTGAAGCTTTCTTT.